This T cell receptor (beta chain) appears in the sequencing data of a study of T cells after yellow fever vaccination. Findings and limits, study-wide: Relatively few clonotypes were ones that appeared in both CD4 and CD8 compartments.

In TCRdb, the 5' RACE reads were re-called with MiXCR into one record per CDR3 protein. The sample holds 250,000 to 400,000 distinct CDR3 sequences; roughly 4.3% are singletons and the top ten take approximately 25%. The CDR3 length is 14 residues. Trimming stripped 3 bases from V and 7 bases from J, with 13 bases between. Germline CDR1 and CDR2: MDHEN and SYDVKM. In this sample, this clonotype turned up a few times. Antigen unknown. This specimen was PBMCs, taken 5 days after the yellow fever booster vaccination. The chain joins TRBV28 to TRBJ2-4, with D perhaps TRBD2 (6 bases). This sequence originates from a man between 18 and 29 years old who received the YFV17D yellow fever vaccine. The DNA of the CDR3 is TGTGCCAGCAGTTTGGGGAGGCAGTTGAACATTCAGTACTTC. Amino acid sequence: CASSLGRQLNIQYF.